This TCR beta chain was captured by sequencing in a study of glioma-infiltrating T cells. TCR alpha and beta CDR3 regions were amplified from RNA using iRepertoire nested multiplex PCR. TCRdb reprocessed the multiplex PCR reads via MiXCR and lists one record per CDR3 protein. The data hold about 400,000 distinct CDR3 sequences, with around 45% observed a single time. With regard to this clonotype: Possible read error: a much larger clone is one base away. The missing conserved phenylalanine or tryptophan at the end of this CDR3 makes a read error likely.

Trimming took 6 bases from V and 7 from J, leaving 9 bases between them. The germline V gene has CDR1 MNHNS and CDR2 SASEGT. CDR3 length equals 11 residues. The chain uses TRBV6-1 and TRBJ1-1; D not certain. The sample taken for sequencing was glioma tissue, nonneoplastic brain tissue, or PBMCs (not recorded which). This TCR came from a human donor with low-grade glioma or glioblastoma, undergoing nonglioma brain surgery, or in good health (not recorded which). The CDR3 nucleotides read TGTGCCAGCAGCACGTTCGGTGAAGCTTTCCTT. Protein sequence: CASSTFGEAFL.